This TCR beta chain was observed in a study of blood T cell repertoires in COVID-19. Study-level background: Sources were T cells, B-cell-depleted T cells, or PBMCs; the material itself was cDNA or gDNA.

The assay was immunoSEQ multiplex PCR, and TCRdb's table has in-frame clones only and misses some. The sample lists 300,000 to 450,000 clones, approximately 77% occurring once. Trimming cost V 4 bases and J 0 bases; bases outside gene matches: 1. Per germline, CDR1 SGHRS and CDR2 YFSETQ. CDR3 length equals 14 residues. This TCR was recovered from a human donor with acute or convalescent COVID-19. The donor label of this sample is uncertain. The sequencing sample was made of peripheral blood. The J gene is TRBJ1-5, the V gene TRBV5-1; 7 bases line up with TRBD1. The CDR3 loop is CASSPGGSNQPQHF. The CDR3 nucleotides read TGCGCCAGCAGCCCAGGGGGTAGCAATCAGCCCCAGCATTTT.